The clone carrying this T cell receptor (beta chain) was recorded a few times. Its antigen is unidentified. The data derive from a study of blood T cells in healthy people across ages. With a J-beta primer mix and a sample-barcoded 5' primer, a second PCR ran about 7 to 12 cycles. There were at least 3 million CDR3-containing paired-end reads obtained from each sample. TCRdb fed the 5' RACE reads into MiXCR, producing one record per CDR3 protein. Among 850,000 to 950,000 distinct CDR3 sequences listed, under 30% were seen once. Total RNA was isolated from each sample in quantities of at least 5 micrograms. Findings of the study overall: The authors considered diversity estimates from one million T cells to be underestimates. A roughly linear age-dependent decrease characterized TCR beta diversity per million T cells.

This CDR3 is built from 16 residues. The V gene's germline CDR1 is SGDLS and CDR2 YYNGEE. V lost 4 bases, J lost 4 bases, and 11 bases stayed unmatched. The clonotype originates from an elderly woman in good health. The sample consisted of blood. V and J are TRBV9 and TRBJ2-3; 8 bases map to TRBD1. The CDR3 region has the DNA TGTGCCAGCAGCCTTATCCAGGGGGCTATCCCAGATACGCAGTATTTT. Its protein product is CASSLIQGAIPDTQYF.